This T cell receptor (beta chain) derives from a study of cytomegalovirus exposure and HLA in healthy donors. Regarding the study as a whole: Among TCR beta chains of equal frequency, HLA-associated ones were more clonally expanded in a later analysis. When a later analysis was performed, an Asian-associated ancestry cluster reportedly had fewer N-insertions than the roughly 700-donor mean. The investigators catalogued some 150 TCR beta chains as cytomegalovirus-associated. Later work associated fewer than 20,000 TCR beta sequences with HLA alleles at 0.05 false discovery rate.

CDR1 and CDR2 (germline): SGHAT, FQNNGV. With V trimmed by 1 base and J by 2 bases, 0 bases remained unmatched. The CDR3 has 14 amino acids. This clone was seen only a few times. Its antigen remains unknown. Primers for the PCR totalled 60 Vbeta and 13 Jbeta. TCRdb's table, derived via immunoSEQ multiplex PCR, lists solely in-frame clones and lacks some. The sample yields some 93,000 clones, about a tenth seen once. Sequenced: PBMCs. The chain combines TRBV11-2 with TRBJ2-7, with TRBD2 matching over 9 bases. The receptor was isolated from a man in his forties or fifties in good health and CMV-seropositive. This CDR3 is CASSLGLAAYEQYF. The CDR3 DNA reads as TGTGCCAGCAGCTTAGGACTAGCGGCCTACGAGCAGTACTTC.